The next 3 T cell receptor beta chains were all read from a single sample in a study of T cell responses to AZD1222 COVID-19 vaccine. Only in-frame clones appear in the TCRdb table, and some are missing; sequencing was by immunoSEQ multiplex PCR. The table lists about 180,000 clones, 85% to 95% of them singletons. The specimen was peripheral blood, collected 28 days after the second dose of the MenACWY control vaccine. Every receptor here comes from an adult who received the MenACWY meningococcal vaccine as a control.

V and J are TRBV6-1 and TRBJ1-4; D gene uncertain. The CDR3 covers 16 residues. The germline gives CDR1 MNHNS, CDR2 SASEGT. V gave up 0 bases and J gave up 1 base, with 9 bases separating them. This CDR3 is CASSEAPRVTNEKLFF. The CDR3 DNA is TGTGCCAGCAGTGAAGCGCCTCGGGTAACTAATGAAAAACTGTTTTTT.

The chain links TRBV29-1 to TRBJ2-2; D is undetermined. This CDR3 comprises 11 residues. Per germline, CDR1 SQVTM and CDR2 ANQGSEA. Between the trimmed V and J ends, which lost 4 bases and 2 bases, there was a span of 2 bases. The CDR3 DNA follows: TGCAGCGTTGGAAACACCGGGGAGCTGTTTTTT. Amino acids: CSVGNTGELFF.

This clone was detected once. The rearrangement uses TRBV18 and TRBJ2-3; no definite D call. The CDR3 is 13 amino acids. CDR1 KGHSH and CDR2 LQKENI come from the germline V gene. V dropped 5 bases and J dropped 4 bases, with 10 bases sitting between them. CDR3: CASSSLRADTQYF. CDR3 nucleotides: TGTGCCAGCTCATCCCTTCGCGCAGATACGCAGTATTTT. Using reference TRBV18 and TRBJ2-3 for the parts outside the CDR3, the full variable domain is NAGVMQNPRHLVRRRGQEARLRCSPMKGHSHVYWYRQLPEEGLKFMVYLQKENIIDESGMPKERFSAEFPKEGPSILRIQQVVRGDSAAYFCASSSLRADTQYFGPGTRLTVL.